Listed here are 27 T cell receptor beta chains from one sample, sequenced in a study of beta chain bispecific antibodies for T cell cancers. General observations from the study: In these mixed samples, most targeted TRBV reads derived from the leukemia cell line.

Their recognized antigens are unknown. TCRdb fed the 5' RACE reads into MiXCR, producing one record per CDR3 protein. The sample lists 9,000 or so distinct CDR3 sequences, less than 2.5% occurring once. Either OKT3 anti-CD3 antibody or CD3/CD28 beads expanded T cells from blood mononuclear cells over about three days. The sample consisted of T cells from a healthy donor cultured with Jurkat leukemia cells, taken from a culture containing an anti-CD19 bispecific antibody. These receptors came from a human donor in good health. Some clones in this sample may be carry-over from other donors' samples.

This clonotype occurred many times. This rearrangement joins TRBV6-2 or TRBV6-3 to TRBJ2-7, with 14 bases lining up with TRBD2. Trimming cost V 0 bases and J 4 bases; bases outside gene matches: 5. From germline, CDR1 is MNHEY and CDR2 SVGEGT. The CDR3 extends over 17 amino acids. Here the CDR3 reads CASSYSRGLAGAYEQYF. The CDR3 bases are TGTGCCAGCAGTTACTCGAGGGGACTAGCGGGGGCTTACGAGCAGTACTTC.

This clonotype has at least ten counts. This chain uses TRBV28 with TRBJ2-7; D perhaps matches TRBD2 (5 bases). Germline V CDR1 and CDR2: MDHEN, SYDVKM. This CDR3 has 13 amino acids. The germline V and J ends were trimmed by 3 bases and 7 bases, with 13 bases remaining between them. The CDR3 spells CASSFGVPGEQYF. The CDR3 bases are TGTGCCAGCAGTTTTGGGGTGCCGGGGGAGCAGTACTTC.

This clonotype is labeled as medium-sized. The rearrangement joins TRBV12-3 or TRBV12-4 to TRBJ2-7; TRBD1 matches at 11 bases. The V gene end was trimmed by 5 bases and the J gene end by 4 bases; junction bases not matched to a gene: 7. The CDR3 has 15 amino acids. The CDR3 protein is CASSPRTGGRYEQYF. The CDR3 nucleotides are TGTGCCAGCAGTCCCCGGACAGGGGGCCGGTACGAGCAGTACTTC.

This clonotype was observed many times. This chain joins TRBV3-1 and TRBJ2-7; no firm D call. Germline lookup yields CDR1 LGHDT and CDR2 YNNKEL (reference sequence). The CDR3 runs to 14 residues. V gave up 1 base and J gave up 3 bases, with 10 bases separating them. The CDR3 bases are TGTGCCAGCAGCCAAGGGACCTCCCTCTACGAGCAGTACTTC. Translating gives CASSQGTSLYEQYF.

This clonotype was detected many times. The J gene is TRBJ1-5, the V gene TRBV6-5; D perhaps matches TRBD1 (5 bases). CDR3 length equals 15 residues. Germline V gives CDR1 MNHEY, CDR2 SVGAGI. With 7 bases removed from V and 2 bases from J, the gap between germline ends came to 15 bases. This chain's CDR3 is CASNQRGVGNQPQHF. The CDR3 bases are TGTGCCAGCAATCAACGGGGGGTGGGCAATCAGCCCCAGCATTTT.

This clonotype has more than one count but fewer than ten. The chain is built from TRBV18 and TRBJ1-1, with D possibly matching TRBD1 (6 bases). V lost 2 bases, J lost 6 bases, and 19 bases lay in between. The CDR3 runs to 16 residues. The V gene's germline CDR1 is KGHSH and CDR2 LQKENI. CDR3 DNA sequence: TGTGCCAGCTCACCAATGACAGGCCAAACGGGGGCTGAAGCTTTCTTT. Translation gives CASSPMTGQTGAEAFF. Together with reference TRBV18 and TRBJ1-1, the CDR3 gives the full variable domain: NAGVMQNPRHLVRRRGQEARLRCSPMKGHSHVYWYRQLPEEGLKFMVYLQKENIIDESGMPKERFSAEFPKEGPSILRIQQVVRGDSAAYFCASSPMTGQTGAEAFFGQGTRLTVV.

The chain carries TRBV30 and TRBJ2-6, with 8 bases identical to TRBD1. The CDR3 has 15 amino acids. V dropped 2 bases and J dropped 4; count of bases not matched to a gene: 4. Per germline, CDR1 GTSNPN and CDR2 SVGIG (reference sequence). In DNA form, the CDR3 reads TGTGCCTGGAGTACAGGGGGACTCGGGGCCAACGTCCTGACTTTC. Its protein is CAWSTGGLGANVLTF.

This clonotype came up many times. This CDR3 reads CASSFEGNYGYTF. The DNA of the CDR3 is TGTGCCAGCAGCTTCGAAGGGAACTATGGCTACACCTTC. This rearrangement joins TRBV7-9 to TRBJ1-2; no clear D gene. Trimming cost V 3 bases and J 2 bases, with 7 bases left between them. Germline CDR1 SEHNR, CDR2 FQNEAQ (reference sequence). This CDR3 comprises 13 residues.

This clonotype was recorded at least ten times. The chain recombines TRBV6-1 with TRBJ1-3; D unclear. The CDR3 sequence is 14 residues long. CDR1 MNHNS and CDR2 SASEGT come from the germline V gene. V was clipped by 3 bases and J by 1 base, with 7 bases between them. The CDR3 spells CASSDGVSGNTIYF. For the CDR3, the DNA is TGTGCCAGCAGTGACGGGGTTTCTGGAAACACCATATATTTT.

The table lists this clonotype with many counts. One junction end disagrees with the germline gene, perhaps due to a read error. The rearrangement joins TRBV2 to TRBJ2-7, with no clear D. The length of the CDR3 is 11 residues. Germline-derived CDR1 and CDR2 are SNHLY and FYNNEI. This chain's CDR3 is CASSESLHEDF. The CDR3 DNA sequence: TGTGCCAGCAGTGAAAGCCTTCACGAGGACTTC.

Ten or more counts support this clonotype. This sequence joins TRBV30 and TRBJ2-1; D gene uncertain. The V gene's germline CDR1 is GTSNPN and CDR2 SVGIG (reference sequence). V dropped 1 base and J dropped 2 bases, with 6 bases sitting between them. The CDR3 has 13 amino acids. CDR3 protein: CAWSDIPYNEQFF. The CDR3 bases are TGTGCCTGGAGTGACATACCCTACAATGAGCAGTTCTTC.

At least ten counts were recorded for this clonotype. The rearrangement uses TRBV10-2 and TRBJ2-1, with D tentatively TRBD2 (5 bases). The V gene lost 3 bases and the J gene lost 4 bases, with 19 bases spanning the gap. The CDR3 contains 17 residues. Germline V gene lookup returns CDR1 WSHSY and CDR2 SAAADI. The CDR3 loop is CASSDGPGSREYNEQFF. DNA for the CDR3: TGCGCCAGCAGTGACGGACCGGGGTCGAGAGAATACAATGAGCAGTTCTTC.

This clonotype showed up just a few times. The CDR3 nucleotides read TGTGCCAGCTCACCTCAGGTTCTCTCTGGGGCCAACGTCCTGACTTTC. Translated: CASSPQVLSGANVLTF. The chain has TRBV18 and TRBJ2-6, with D unclear. The CDR3 loop spans 16 amino acids. V lost 3 bases and J 0 bases, leaving 9 bases between the germline ends. In germline, CDR1 is KGHSH, CDR2 LQKENI.

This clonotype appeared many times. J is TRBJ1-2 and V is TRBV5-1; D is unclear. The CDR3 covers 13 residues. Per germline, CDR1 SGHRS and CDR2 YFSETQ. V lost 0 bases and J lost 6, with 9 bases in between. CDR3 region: CASSLVGPDGYTF. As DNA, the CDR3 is TGCGCCAGCAGCTTGGTAGGGCCCGATGGCTACACCTTC.

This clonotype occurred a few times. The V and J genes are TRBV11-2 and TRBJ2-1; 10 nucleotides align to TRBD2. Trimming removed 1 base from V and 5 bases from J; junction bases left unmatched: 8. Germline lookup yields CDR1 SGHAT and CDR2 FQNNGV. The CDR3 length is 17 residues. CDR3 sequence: CASSLASGGTKDNEQFF. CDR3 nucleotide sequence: TGTGCCAGCAGCTTAGCTAGCGGGGGCACCAAGGACAATGAGCAGTTCTTC.

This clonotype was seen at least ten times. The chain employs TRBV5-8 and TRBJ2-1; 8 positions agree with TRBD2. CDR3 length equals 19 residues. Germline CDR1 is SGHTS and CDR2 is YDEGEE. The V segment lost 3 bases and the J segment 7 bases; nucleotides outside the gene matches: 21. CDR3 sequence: CASSSPRSLEKRGRNEQFF. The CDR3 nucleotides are TGTGCCAGCAGCTCCCCACGGTCTCTAGAAAAGCGGGGGCGGAATGAGCAGTTCTTC.

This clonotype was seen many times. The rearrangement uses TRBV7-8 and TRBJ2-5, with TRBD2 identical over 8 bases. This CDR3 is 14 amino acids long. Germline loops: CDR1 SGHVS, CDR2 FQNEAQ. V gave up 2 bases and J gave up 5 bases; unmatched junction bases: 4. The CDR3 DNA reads TGTGCCAGCAGCTTAACCTCGGGGGGGGAGACCCAGTACTTC. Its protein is CASSLTSGGETQYF.

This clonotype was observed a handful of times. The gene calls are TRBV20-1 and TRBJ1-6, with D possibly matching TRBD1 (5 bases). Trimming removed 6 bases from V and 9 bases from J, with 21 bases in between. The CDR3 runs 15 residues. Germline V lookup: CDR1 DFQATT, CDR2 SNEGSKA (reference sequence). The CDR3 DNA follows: TGCAGTGCAAACCCGGCGGGGCGCTCAACTTCACCCCTCCACTTT. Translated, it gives CSANPAGRSTSPLHF.

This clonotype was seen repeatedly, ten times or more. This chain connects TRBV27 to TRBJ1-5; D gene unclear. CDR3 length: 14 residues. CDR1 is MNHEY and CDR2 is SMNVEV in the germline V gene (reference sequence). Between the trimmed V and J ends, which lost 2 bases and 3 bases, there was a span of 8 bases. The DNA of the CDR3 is TGTGCCAGCAGTTTAGCCGGGTCCAATCAGCCCCAGCATTTT. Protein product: CASSLAGSNQPQHF.

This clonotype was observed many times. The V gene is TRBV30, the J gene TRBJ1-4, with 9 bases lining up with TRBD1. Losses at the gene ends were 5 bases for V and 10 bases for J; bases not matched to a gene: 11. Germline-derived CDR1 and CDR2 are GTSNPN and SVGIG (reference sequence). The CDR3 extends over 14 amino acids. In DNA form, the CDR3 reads TGTGCCTGGGCCTATGGGACAGGGCTACCAAAACTGTTTTTT. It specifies CAWAYGTGLPKLFF.

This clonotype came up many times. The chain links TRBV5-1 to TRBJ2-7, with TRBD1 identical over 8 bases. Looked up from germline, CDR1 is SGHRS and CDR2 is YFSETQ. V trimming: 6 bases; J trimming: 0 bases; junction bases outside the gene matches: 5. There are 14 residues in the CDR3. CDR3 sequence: CASNFGTGSYEQYF. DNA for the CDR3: TGCGCCAGCAACTTTGGGACAGGCTCCTACGAGCAGTACTTC.

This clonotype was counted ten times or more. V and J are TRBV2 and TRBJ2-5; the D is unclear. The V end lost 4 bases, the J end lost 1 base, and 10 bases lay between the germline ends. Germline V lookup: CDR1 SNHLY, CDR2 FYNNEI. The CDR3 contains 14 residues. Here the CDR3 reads CASSGWAVQETQYF. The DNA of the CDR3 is TGTGCCAGCAGTGGTTGGGCGGTCCAAGAGACCCAGTACTTC. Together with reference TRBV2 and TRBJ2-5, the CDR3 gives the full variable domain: EPEVTQTPSHQVTQMGQEVILRCVPISNHLYFYWYRQILGQKVEFLVSFYNNEISEKSEIFDDQFSVERPDGSNFTLKIRSTKLEDSAMYFCASSGWAVQETQYFGPGTRLLVL.

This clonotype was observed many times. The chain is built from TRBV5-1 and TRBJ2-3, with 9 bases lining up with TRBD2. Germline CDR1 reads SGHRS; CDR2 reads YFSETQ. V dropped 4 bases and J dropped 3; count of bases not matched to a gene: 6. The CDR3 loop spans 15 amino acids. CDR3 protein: CASSPTSGVTDTQYF. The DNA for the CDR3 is TGCGCCAGCAGCCCGACTAGCGGAGTTACAGATACGCAGTATTTT.

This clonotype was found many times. CDR3 sequence (DNA): TGTGCCAGCAGCCCCCTGGCAGGGGACAATCAGCCCCAGCATTTT. This gives the protein CASSPLAGDNQPQHF. The V gene is TRBV5-5, the J gene TRBJ1-5; D may be TRBD1 (6 bases). Germline CDR1 is SGHKS and CDR2 is YYEKEE (reference sequence). The V gene lost 4 bases and the J gene lost 3 bases, with 14 bases spanning the gap. The CDR3 has 15 residues.

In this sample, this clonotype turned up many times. Written as DNA, the CDR3 is TGTGCCAGCAGTGGAACTAGCACGTTCCCAGATACGCAGTATTTT. This sequence encodes CASSGTSTFPDTQYF. The chain has TRBV2 and TRBJ2-3; D is possibly TRBD2 (6 bases). CDR3 length equals 15 residues. Per the germline V gene, CDR1 is SNHLY and CDR2 is FYNNEI. Trimming took off 4 bases at V and 4 bases at J, with 15 bases between the two ends.

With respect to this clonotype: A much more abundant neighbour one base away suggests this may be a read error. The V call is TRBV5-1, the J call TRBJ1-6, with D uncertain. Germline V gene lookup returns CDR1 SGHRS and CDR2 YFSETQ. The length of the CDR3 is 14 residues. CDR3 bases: TGCGCCAGCAGACTAACCGGACCGAATTCACCCCTCGACTTT. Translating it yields CASRLTGPNSPLDF. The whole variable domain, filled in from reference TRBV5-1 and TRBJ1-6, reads KAGVTQTPRYLIKTRGQQVTLSCSPISGHRSVSWYQQTPGQGLQFLFEYFSETQRNKGNFPGRFSGRQFSNSRSEMNVSTLELGDSALYLCASRLTGPNSPLDFGNGTRLTVT.

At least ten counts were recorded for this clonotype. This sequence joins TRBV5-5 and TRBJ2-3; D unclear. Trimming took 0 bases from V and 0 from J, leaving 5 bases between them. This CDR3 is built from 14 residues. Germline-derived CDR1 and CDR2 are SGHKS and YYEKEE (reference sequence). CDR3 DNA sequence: TGTGCCAGCAGCTTGGAGTCCAGCACAGATACGCAGTATTTT. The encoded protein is CASSLESSTDTQYF.